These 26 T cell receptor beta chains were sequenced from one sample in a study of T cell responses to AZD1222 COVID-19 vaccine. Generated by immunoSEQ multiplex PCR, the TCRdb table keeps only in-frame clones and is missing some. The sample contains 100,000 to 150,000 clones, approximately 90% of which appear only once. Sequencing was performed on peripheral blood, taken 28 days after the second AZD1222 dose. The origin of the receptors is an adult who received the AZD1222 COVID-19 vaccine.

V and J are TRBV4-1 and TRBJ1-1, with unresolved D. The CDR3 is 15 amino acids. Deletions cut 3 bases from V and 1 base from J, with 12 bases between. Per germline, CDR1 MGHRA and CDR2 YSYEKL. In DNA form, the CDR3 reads TGCGCCAGCAGCCAGAAAGAAGATAGGAACACTGAAGCTTTCTTT. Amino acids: CASSQKEDRNTEAFF.

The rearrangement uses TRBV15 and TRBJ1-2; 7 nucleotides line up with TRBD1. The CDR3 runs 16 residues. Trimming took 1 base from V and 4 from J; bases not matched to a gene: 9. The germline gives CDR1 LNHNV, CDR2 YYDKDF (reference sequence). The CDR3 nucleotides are TGTGCCACCAGCAGAGGAGGGACAGACTATCTCTATGGCTACACCTTC. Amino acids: CATSRGGTDYLYGYTF.

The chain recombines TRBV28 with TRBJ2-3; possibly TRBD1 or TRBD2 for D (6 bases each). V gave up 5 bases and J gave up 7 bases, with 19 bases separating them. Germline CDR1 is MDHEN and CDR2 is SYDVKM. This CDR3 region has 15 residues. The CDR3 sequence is CASSPQGGLVNTQYF. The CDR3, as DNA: TGTGCCAGCAGTCCCCAAGGGGGACTTGTAAATACGCAGTATTTT.

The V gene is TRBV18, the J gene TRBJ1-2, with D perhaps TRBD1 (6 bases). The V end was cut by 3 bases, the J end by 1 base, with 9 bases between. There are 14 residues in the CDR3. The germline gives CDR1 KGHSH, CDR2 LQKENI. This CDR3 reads CASSPSGVNYGYTF. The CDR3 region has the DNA TGTGCCAGCTCACCTTCAGGGGTTAACTATGGCTACACCTTC.

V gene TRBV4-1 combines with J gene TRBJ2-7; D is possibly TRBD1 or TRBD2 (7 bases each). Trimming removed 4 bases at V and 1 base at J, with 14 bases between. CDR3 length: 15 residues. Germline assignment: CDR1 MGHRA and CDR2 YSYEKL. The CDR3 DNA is TGCGCCAGCAGCCTTGGGGAGGGGGCTTCCTACGAGCAGTACTTC. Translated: CASSLGEGASYEQYF.

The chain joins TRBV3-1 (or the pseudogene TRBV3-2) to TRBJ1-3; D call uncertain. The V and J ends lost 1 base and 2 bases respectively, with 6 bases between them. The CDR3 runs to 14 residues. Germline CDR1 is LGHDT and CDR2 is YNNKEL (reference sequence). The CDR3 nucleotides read TGTGCCAGCAGCCAAGGGGGTACTGGAAACACCATATATTTT. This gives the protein CASSQGGTGNTIYF.

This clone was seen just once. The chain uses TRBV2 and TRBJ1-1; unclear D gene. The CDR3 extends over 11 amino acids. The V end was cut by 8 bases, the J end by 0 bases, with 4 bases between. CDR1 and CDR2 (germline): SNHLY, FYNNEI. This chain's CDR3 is CASVMNTEAFF. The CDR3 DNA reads TGTGCCAGCGTGATGAACACTGAAGCTTTCTTT.

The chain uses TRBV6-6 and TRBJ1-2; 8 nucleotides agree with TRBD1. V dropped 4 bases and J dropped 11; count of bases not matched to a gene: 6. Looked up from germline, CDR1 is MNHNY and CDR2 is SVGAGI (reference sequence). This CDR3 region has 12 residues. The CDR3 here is CASSLQDRAYTF. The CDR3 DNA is TGTGCCAGCAGTTTACAGGACAGGGCGTACACCTTC.

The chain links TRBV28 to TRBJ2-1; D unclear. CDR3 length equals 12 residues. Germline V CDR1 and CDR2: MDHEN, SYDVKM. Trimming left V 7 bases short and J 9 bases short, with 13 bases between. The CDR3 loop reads CASTPGRSEQFF. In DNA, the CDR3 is TGTGCCAGCACTCCCGGGCGTTCTGAGCAGTTCTTC.

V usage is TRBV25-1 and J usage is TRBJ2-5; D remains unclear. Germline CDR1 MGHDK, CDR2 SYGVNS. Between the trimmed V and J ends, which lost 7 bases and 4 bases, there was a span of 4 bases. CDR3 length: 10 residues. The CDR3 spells CASTGETQYF. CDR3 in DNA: TGTGCCAGCACCGGAGAGACCCAGTACTTC.

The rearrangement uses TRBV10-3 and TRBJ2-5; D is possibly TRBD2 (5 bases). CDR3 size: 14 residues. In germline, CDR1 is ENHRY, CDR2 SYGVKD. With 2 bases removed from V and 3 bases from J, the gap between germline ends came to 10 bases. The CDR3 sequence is CAISELATKETQYF. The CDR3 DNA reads TGTGCCATCAGTGAGCTAGCCACCAAAGAGACCCAGTACTTC.

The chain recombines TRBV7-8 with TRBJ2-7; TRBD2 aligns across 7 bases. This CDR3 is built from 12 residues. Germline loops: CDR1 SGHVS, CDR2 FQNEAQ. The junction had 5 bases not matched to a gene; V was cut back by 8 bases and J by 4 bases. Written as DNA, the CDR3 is TGTGCCAGCCTGGGGGGGGAGTACGAGCAGTACTTC. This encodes CASLGGEYEQYF.

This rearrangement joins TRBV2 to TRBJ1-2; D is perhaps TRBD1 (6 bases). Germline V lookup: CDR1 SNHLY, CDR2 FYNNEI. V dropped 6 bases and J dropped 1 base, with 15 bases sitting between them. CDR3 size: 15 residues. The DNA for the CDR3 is TGTGCCAGCAGCCCCCGGGAGGGGGGTAACTATGGCTACACCTTC. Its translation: CASSPREGGNYGYTF.

The CDR3 region has the DNA TGTGCCAGCAGTTACTCCACAGGGGGCGCTGACTATGGCTACACCTTC. Residues: CASSYSTGGADYGYTF. V is TRBV6-5 and J is TRBJ1-2; 9 nucleotides align to TRBD1. V gave up 0 bases and J gave up 3 bases; unmatched junction bases: 5. Per germline, CDR1 MNHEY and CDR2 SVGAGI. The CDR3 spans 16 residues.

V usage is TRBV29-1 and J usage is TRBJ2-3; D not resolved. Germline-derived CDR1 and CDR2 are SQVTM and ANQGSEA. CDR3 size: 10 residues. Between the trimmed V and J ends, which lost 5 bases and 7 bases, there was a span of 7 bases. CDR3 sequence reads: CSVPSNTQYF. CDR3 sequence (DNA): TGCAGCGTTCCCTCTAATACGCAGTATTTT.

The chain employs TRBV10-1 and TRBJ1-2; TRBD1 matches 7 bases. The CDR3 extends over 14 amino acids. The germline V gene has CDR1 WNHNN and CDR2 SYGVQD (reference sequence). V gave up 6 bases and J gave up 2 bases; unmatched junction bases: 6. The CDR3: CASSQGQLNYGYTF. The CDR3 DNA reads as TGCGCCAGCAGCCAGGGACAGCTAAACTATGGCTACACCTTC.

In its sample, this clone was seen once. The CDR3 bases are TGTGCCAGCAGTCGGACAGGGGCAACTAATGAAAAACTGTTTTTT. Its translation: CASSRTGATNEKLFF. This chain links TRBV27 with TRBJ1-4; 9 nucleotides line up with TRBD1. V dropped 5 bases and J dropped 0; count of bases not matched to a gene: 1. The CDR3 is made up of 15 amino acids. Germline values: CDR1 MNHEY, CDR2 SMNVEV (reference sequence).

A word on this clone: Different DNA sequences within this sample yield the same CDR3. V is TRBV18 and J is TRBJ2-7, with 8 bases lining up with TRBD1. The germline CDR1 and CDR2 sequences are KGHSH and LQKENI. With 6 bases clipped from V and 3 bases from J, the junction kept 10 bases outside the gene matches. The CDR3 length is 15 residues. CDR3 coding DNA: TGTGCCAGCTCGCAAAGCCGGGACAGGCTCTACGAGCAGTACTTC. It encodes CASSQSRDRLYEQYF.

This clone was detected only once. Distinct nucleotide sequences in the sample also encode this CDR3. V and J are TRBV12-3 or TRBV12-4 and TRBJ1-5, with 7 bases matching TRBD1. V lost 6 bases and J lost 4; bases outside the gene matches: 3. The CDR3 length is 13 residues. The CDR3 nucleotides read TGTGCCAGCAGGACAGGGAGTAATCAGCCCCAGCATTTT. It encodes CASRTGSNQPQHF.

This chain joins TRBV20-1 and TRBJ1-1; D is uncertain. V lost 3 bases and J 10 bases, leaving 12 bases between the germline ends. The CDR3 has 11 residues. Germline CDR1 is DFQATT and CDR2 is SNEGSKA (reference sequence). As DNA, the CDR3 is TGCAGTGCTAGGTCCCCGGGAGGAGCTTTCTTT. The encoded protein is CSARSPGGAFF.

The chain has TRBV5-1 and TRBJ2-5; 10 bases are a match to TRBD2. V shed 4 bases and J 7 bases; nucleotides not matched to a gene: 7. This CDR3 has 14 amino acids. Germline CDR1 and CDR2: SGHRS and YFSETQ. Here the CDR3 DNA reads TGCGCCAGCAGCCCTTTAGCGGGAGGTGGGACCCAGTACTTC. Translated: CASSPLAGGGTQYF.

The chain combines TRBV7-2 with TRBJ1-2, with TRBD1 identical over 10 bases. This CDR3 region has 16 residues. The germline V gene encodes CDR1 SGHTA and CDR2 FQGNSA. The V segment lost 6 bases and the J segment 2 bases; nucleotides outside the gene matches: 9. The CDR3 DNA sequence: TGTGCCAGCAGTGTTTACGAGGGACAGGGGAACTATGGCTACACCTTC. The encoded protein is CASSVYEGQGNYGYTF.

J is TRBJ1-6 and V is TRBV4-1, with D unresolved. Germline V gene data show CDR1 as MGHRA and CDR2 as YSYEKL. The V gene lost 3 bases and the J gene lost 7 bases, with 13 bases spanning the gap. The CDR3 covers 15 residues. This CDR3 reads CASSQRVAPNSPLHF. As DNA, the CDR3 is TGCGCCAGCAGCCAGAGAGTGGCACCGAATTCACCCCTCCACTTT.

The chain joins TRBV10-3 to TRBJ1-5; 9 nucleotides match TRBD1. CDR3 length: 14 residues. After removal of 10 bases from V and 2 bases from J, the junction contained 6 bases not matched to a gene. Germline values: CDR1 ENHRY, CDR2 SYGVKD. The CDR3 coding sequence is TGTGCCACCTGGGACAGGGAGCGCAATCAGCCCCAGCATTTT. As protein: CATWDRERNQPQHF.

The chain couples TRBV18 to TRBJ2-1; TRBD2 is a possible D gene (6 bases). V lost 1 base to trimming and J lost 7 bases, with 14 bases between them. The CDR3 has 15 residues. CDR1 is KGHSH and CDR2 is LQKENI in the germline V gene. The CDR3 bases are TGTGCCAGCTCACCACTGAATCCAGGGAGGAATGAGCAGTTCTTC. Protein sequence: CASSPLNPGRNEQFF. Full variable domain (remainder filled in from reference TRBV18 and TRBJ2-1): NAGVMQNPRHLVRRRGQEARLRCSPMKGHSHVYWYRQLPEEGLKFMVYLQKENIIDESGMPKERFSAEFPKEGPSILRIQQVVRGDSAAYFCASSPLNPGRNEQFFGPGTRLTVL.

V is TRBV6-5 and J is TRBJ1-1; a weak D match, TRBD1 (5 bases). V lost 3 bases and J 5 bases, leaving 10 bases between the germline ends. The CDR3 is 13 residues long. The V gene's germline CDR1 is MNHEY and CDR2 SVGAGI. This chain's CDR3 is CASSYQGWTEAFF. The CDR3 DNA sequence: TGTGCCAGCAGTTATCAGGGATGGACTGAAGCTTTCTTT.